This record covers a single TCR beta chain. This entry comes from a study of shared T cell receptors in the human thymus. Clones were read by immunoSEQ multiplex PCR, and TCRdb kept only the in-frame ones, dropping some. The data contain hundreds of thousands of clones, 87% of them singletons. Per germline, CDR1 KGHSH and CDR2 LQKENI. With V trimmed by 1 base and J by 7 bases, 2 bases remained unmatched. The CDR3 totals 14 residues. The same sample was also studied in work on human thymus T cells. This second study says: Resections from corrective heart surgery provided thymus tissue. Related reports documented highly overlapping thymic repertoires among unrelated individuals.

The material sequenced was thymocytes. The chain joins TRBV18 to TRBJ1-5, with TRBD1 identical over 9 bases. The TCR sequence derives from a boy younger than two with a congenital heart defect. Here the CDR3 DNA reads TGTGCCAGCTCACCACGACAGGGGGACCAGCCCCAGCATTTT. This codes for CASSPRQGDQPQHF.